This TCR beta chain was sequenced in a study of T cells in Graves' hyperthyroidism and ophthalmopathy. Broader study findings: Appearing also in blood were most of the thyroid clonotypes expanded above 0.001. Ophthalmopathy, as predicted by the model, came a median about six months after the prediction.

Turning to this clonotype: The antigen remains undetermined.

Amplified TCR beta CDR3 regions came from RNA transcripts. With the HTBI primer set, the TCR CDR3 went through a first round of RT-PCR. TCRdb reprocessed the multiplex PCR reads with MiXCR, giving one entry per CDR3 protein. The sample holds 600,000 to 750,000 distinct CDR3 sequences; 15% to 20% are singletons and the top ten take around 16%. V dropped 9 bases and J dropped 1; count of bases not matched to a gene: 1. The CDR3 is 12 residues long. The germline CDR1 and CDR2 sequences are SGHNT and YENEEA. A lack of ophthalmopathy progression within 18 months defined stable Graves' hyperthyroidism. For the diagnoses, clinical symptoms, serum thyroxine and TRAb, thyroid ultrasound and orbital computed tomography were used.

The clonotype was recovered from a man aged 50-60 years with Graves' hyperthyroidism. This chain uses TRBV11-3 with TRBJ2-3; 7 nucleotides match TRBD1. Material: blood. The CDR3 sequence: CASDRGTDTQYF. The CDR3 DNA is TGTGCCAGTGACAGGGGCACAGATACGCAGTATTTT.